In this sample, the clone carrying this T cell receptor beta chain turned up once. The sample belongs to a study of shared clonotypes between healthy human individuals. Data came from immunoSEQ multiplex PCR; TCRdb stores just in-frame clones and leaves some out. The sample has some 2,000,000 clones; approximately 96% are singletons. The CDR3 spans 13 residues. Trimming cost V 4 bases and J 4 bases, with 10 bases left between them. Germline values: CDR1 SGHRS, CDR2 YFSETQ. Sequences were obtained from naive CD4+ T cells sorted from blood. The subset was: CD45RA+ positively selected. The chain joins TRBV5-1 to TRBJ2-3, with D perhaps TRBD1 or TRBD2 (7 bases each). The clonotype was recovered from a man aged 18 to 30 in good health. DNA for the CDR3: TGCGCCAGCAGCAGCGGGACAGCAGATACGCAGTATTTT. It encodes CASSSGTADTQYF.